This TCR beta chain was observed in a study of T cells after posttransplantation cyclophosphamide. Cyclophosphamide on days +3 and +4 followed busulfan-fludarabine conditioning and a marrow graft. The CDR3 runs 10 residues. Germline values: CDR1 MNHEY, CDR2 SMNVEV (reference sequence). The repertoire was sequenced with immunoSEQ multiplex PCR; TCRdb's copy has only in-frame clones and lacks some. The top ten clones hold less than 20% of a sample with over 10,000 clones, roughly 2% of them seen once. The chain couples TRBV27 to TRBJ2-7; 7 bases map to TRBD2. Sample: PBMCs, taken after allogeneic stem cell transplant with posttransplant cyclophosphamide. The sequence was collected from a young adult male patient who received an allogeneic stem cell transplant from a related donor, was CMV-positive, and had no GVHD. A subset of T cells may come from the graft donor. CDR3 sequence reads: CPGGVMEQYF. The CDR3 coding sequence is TGTCCTGGGGGGGTAATGGAGCAGTACTTC.